Listed below are T cell receptor beta chains from one sample, sequenced in a study of blood T cell repertoires in COVID-19. Some clones are missing from TCRdb's copy, which holds only in-frame ones; the method was immunoSEQ multiplex PCR. The profile shows under 50,000 clones, more than 85% of them singletons. The sequenced sample was peripheral blood. These TCRs come from a man aged 60 to 75 with COVID-19, enrolled during active disease. CDR3s include the opening cysteine and the closing phenylalanine or tryptophan. D genes are given only for firm matches. Some rows mark clone size as missing; the rest say once, few, many or name a class of expanded clone.

TRBV28	TRBD1	-	TRBJ2-1	TGTGCCAGCAGTTCGAATCGAGACAGGGGGTATAGGAATGAGCAGTTCTTC	CASSSNRDRGYRNEQFF
TRBV3-1/TRBV3-2	-	-	TRBJ1-1	TGTGCCAGCATCCGAGGCACTGAAGCTTTCTTT	CASIRGTEAFF
TRBV28	TRBD1	-	TRBJ2-7	TGTGCCAGCAGCATAGAGACAGGGGGCGCGGTGCAGTACTTC	CASSIETGGAVQYF
TRBV5-4	-	once	TRBJ2-2	TGTGCCAGCAGCACCGGGGTAGCTAACACCGGGGAGCTGTTTTTT	CASSTGVANTGELFF
TRBV2	-	-	TRBJ2-5	TGTGCCAGCAGTTTCCTCGGGGGGCCTCAAGAGACCCAGTACTTC	CASSFLGGPQETQYF
TRBV5-8	TRBD1	-	TRBJ1-1	TGTGCCAGCAGCTTGGGGACAGGGGTGGACACTGAAGCTTTCTTT	CASSLGTGVDTEAFF
TRBV28	-	once	TRBJ1-4	TGTGCCAGCACCGTGGGGGGGGTCAATGAAAAACTGTTTTTT	CASTVGGVNEKLFF
TRBV24-1	-	once	TRBJ2-3	TGTGCCACCAGTGGTCGGCAGGGTTCAGATACGCAGTATTTT	CATSGRQGSDTQYF
TRBV30	TRBD1	-	TRBJ2-5	TGTGCCTGGAGATCGACAGGGGGCGCCTTTGGGACCCAGTACTTC	CAWRSTGGAFGTQYF
TRBV7-2	TRBD1	-	TRBJ1-1	TGTGCCAGCAGCAGCGGGACAGGGAACACTGAAGCTTTCTTT	CASSSGTGNTEAFF
TRBV18	TRBD1	-	TRBJ2-2	TGTGCCAGCTCACCGCAGGGGGAAACGAACACCGGGGAGCTGTTTTTT	CASSPQGETNTGELFF
TRBV3-1/TRBV3-2	TRBD1	-	TRBJ1-1	TGTGCCAGCAGAGGGGGCCATAACACTGAAGCTTTCTTT	CASRGGHNTEAFF
TRBV2	TRBD1	-	TRBJ2-4	TGTGCCAGCAGTGAACAGGGGGTGCCCAAAAACATTCAGTACTTC	CASSEQGVPKNIQYF
TRBV4-1	-	-	TRBJ1-2	TGCGCCAGCAGCCAAGATGGAGTAAACTATGGCTACACCTTC	CASSQDGVNYGYTF
TRBV5-1	TRBD1	-	TRBJ2-4	TGCGCCAGCAGCTTGGGAGGTTGGACAGGGATTGCGGACATTCAGTACTTC	CASSLGGWTGIADIQYF
TRBV5-1	TRBD1	-	TRBJ1-3	TGCGCCAGCAGCCCGGGACAGTCAAGCTCTGGAAACACCATATATTTT	CASSPGQSSSGNTIYF
TRBV28	-	-	TRBJ1-1	TGTGCCAGCAGTTTACTGCTCAGGGCAGGGACTGAAGCTTTCTTT	CASSLLLRAGTEAFF
TRBV7-2	-	-	TRBJ1-1	TGTGCCAGCAGCCAGGCCGTTGAAGCTTTCTTT	CASSQAVEAFF
TRBV7-2	TRBD2	few	TRBJ2-7	TGTGCCAGCAGCTTAGTAGCGGGGGTCTCTTCGTACGAGCAGTACTTC	CASSLVAGVSSYEQYF
TRBV6-1	-	-	TRBJ1-2	TGTGCCAGCAGTGAAGCGCGGAGACAGCGGGACTATGGCTACACCTTC	CASSEARRQRDYGYTF
TRBV11-2	-	-	TRBJ2-1	TGTGCCAGCAGCTTGGGCCCGAGCTCCTACAATGAGCAGTTCTTC	CASSLGPSSYNEQFF
TRBV19	-	once	TRBJ1-1	TGTGCCAGTAGTTCTCCGACTGCCGGGACTGAAGCTTTCTTT	CASSSPTAGTEAFF
TRBV3-1/TRBV3-2	TRBD1	-	TRBJ1-2	TGTGCCAGCAGCCGAGGACAGGGGGGAGGCTACACCTTC	CASSRGQGGGYTF
TRBV19	TRBD2	-	TRBJ2-5	TGTGCCAGTAGATTAGTCGGCGGGGGACTCAAAAAAGAGACCCAGTACTTC	CASRLVGGGLKKETQYF
TRBV4-3	-	-	TRBJ1-1	TGCGCCAGCAGCCAAGATCGGCAGGGGAGCACTGAAGCTTTCTTT	CASSQDRQGSTEAFF
TRBV6-2/TRBV6-3	TRBD1	few	TRBJ1-5	TGTGCCAGCAGTGGTCCCTCGGGACAGAGGCACAGCAATCAGCCCCAGCATTTT	CASSGPSGQRHSNQPQHF
TRBV6-5	TRBD2	-	TRBJ2-7	TGTGCCAGCCAACCCTCGGGGGGGGTTCCCTACGAGCAGTACTTC	CASQPSGGVPYEQYF
TRBV5-5	TRBD1	-	TRBJ1-6	TGTGCCAGCAGCGAAAGCCGACAGGGGAGGGTTCGCGTTGGGCCCCTCCACTTT	CASSESRQGRVRVGPLHF
TRBV3-1/TRBV3-2	-	-	TRBJ1-6	TGTGCCAGCAGCCAAGGACACACGGGGTCCTATAATTCACCCCTCCACTTT	CASSQGHTGSYNSPLHF
TRBV21-1	-	-	TRBJ1-5	TGTGCCAGCAGCAAAGCGATTCAGGATAGCAATCAGCCCCAGCATTTT	CASSKAIQDSNQPQHF
TRBV19	-	-	TRBJ1-2	TGTGCCAGTAGCAACCCCGAGACAGTCTATGGCTACACCTTC	CASSNPETVYGYTF